These 27 T cell receptor beta chains were all obtained from the same sample, sequenced in a study of shared clonotypes between healthy human individuals. CD45RO-negative cells were positively selected for CCR7, leaving out terminally differentiated effector memory CD45RA+ cells. Data came from immunoSEQ multiplex PCR; TCRdb stores just in-frame clones and leaves some out. The sample lists roughly 1,800,000 clones, 85% to 95% occurring once. Sequencing was carried out using naive CD8+ T cells sorted from blood. Receptors originate from a man aged 18 to 29 in good health.

The V and J genes are TRBV5-1 and TRBJ1-1; D is unclear. V was shortened by 0 bases and J by 3 bases, with 9 bases between the two germline ends. CDR3 length: 14 amino acids. Germline V gene sequence: CDR1 SGHRS, CDR2 YFSETQ. As DNA, the CDR3 is TGCGCCAGCAGCTTGGTTTTCTTGGACACTGAAGCTTTCTTT. As protein: CASSLVFLDTEAFF.

Regarding this clone: Other DNA sequences in this specimen translate into the identical CDR3. The rearrangement joins TRBV18 to TRBJ2-3; 12 nucleotides align to TRBD2. The length of the CDR3 is 15 residues. Germline loops: CDR1 KGHSH, CDR2 LQKENI. Trimming cost V 3 bases and J 3 bases; bases outside gene matches: 1. The CDR3, as DNA: TGTGCCAGCTCACCCGGACTAGCGGGGACAGATACGCAGTATTTT. Its protein product is CASSPGLAGTDTQYF.

The V gene is TRBV19, the J gene TRBJ2-5, with D unresolved. This CDR3 contains 15 residues. V was shortened by 2 bases and J by 2 bases, with 12 bases between the two germline ends. Germline assignment: CDR1 LNHDA and CDR2 SQIVND (reference sequence). The CDR3 coding sequence is TGTGCCAGTAGTATAATCCCGGGTTCTCAAGAGACCCAGTACTTC. Protein: CASSIIPGSQETQYF.

The chain carries TRBV2 and TRBJ2-5; the D is unclear. Looked up from germline, CDR1 is SNHLY and CDR2 is FYNNEI. The CDR3 is made up of 12 amino acids. V lost 3 bases and J 4 bases, leaving 6 bases between the germline ends. The CDR3 loop reads CASSDFVETQYF. In DNA form, the CDR3 reads TGTGCCAGCAGTGATTTCGTAGAGACCCAGTACTTC.

CDR3 amino acids: CASSQEVTVSYEQYF. CDR3 coding DNA: TGCGCCAGCAGCCAAGAGGTGACAGTATCCTACGAGCAGTACTTC. The rearrangement uses TRBV4-1 and TRBJ2-7; maybe TRBD1 (5 bases). V was pared by 0 bases and J by 1 base, with 10 bases between. Germline-derived CDR1 and CDR2 are MGHRA and YSYEKL. This CDR3 has 15 amino acids.

Worth noting for this clone: Germline is not matched at one junction end, which may reflect a read error. V is TRBV7-7 and J is TRBJ1-5, with a possible D match to TRBD1 (6 bases). CDR1 and CDR2 (germline): SSHAT, FNYEAQ (reference sequence). The CDR3 contains 14 residues. CDR3 in DNA: TGTGCTAGCAGCCCCCGGACAGCTTATCAGCCCCAGCATTTT. Protein product: CASSPRTAYQPQHF.

V usage is TRBV5-1 and J usage is TRBJ2-3; TRBD2 matches 14 bases. Trimming removed 3 bases from V and 6 bases from J; junction bases left unmatched: 12. Germline V gene lookup returns CDR1 SGHRS and CDR2 YFSETQ. The CDR3 has 18 amino acids. This CDR3 reads CASSSSGTSGSNGDTQYF. CDR3 sequence (DNA): TGCGCCAGCAGCTCCTCCGGGACTAGCGGGAGTAATGGGGATACGCAGTATTTT. The full variable domain, with the rest looked up from reference TRBV5-1 and TRBJ2-3, is KAGVTQTPRYLIKTRGQQVTLSCSPISGHRSVSWYQQTPGQGLQFLFEYFSETQRNKGNFPGRFSGRQFSNSRSEMNVSTLELGDSALYLCASSSSGTSGSNGDTQYFGPGTRLTVL.

The chain combines TRBV7-9 with TRBJ2-1; D may be TRBD1 or TRBD2 (5 bases each). The V end lost 5 bases, the J end lost 8 bases, and 16 bases lay between the germline ends. CDR3 size: 14 residues. Germline V CDR1 and CDR2: SEHNR, FQNEAQ (reference sequence). CDR3 sequence (DNA): TGTGCCAGCAGCATTAGCGTGGGGCTAGATGAGCAGTTCTTC. This translates into CASSISVGLDEQFF.

The chain recombines TRBV5-7 with TRBJ2-7; D might be TRBD1 or TRBD2, each matching 6 bases. TRBV5-7 has ORF status, its function being uncertain. The CDR3 runs 10 residues. CDR3 sequence: CGGATYEQYF. CDR3 in DNA: TGTGGGGGGGCCACCTACGAGCAGTACTTC.

The CDR3 here is CASSLLNGPGEKLFF. The CDR3 bases are TGTGCCAGCAGCTTATTAAATGGACCAGGTGAAAAACTGTTTTTT. The chain recombines TRBV11-2 with TRBJ1-4; D uncertain. This CDR3 is built from 15 residues. Between the trimmed V and J ends, which lost 2 bases and 7 bases, there was a span of 14 bases. Germline V gene sequence: CDR1 SGHAT, CDR2 FQNNGV.

V gene TRBV7-8 combines with J gene TRBJ2-7; tentatively, D is TRBD1 or TRBD2 (5 bases each). Germline lookup yields CDR1 SGHVS and CDR2 FQNEAQ. The V end was cut by 1 base, the J end by 1 base, with 17 bases between. This CDR3 comprises 17 residues. DNA for the CDR3: TGTGCCAGCAGCTTAGGACCCGACCGGGGCCCATCCTACGAGCAGTACTTC. Translated: CASSLGPDRGPSYEQYF.

This clone has just a few counts. V usage is TRBV27 and J usage is TRBJ1-1, with 10 positions matching TRBD1. Germline values: CDR1 MNHEY, CDR2 SMNVEV (reference sequence). V shed 8 bases and J 0 bases; nucleotides not matched to a gene: 6. The CDR3 consists of 15 residues. In DNA, the CDR3 is TGTGCCAGCGGACCGACAGGGGGCATGAACACTGAAGCTTTCTTT. It specifies CASGPTGGMNTEAFF.

The V call is TRBV30, the J call TRBJ2-7, with D tentatively TRBD1 (6 bases). The CDR3 spans 12 residues. Germline CDR1 reads GTSNPN; CDR2 reads SVGIG (reference sequence). V was clipped by 8 bases and J by 2 bases, with 13 bases between them. The CDR3 sequence: CANRVGPYEQYF. In nucleotides, the CDR3 is TGTGCCAACAGGGTAGGCCCCTACGAGCAGTACTTC.

This clone appeared a single time. The chain has TRBV4-3 and TRBJ2-7; 7 nucleotides line up with TRBD2. The CDR3 covers 15 residues. Per germline, CDR1 LGHNA and CDR2 YSLEER. Trimming took 1 base from V and 3 from J; bases not matched to a gene: 6. CDR3 protein: CASSQGTSADYEQYF. The CDR3 nucleotides read TGCGCCAGCAGCCAAGGGACTAGTGCCGACTACGAGCAGTACTTC.

DNA for the CDR3: TGTGCCAGCAGCCAACTAGCCGATACCTACGAGCAGTACTTC. Its translation: CASSQLADTYEQYF. The gene calls are TRBV14 and TRBJ2-7; a possible D gene is TRBD2 (5 bases). V shed 2 bases and J shed 2 bases, with 10 bases lying between them. The V gene's germline CDR1 is SGHDN and CDR2 FVKESK. The CDR3 spans 14 residues.

This chain links TRBV6-5 with TRBJ1-2, with a tentative D call TRBD1 (6 bases). The CDR3 loop spans 13 amino acids. Trimming left V 2 bases short and J 8 bases short, with 12 bases between. Germline V gives CDR1 MNHEY, CDR2 SVGAGI. This CDR3 is CASSYPGAEGYTF. Written as DNA, the CDR3 is TGTGCCAGCAGTTACCCGGGGGCCGAGGGCTACACCTTC.

The chain carries TRBV6-1 and TRBJ2-5; D ambiguous. The CDR3 is 14 residues long. Trimming took off 1 base at V and 0 bases at J, with 6 bases between the two ends. Germline V gene data show CDR1 as MNHNS and CDR2 as SASEGT. The CDR3 coding sequence is TGTGCCAGCAGTGAAGTGCTGTACCAAGAGACCCAGTACTTC. This sequence encodes CASSEVLYQETQYF.

Points on this clone: The sample contains more than one DNA sequence encoding this CDR3. The chain couples TRBV6-5 to TRBJ2-3; D gene unclear. This CDR3 has 11 amino acids. V shed 6 bases and J shed 5 bases, with 6 bases lying between them. CDR1 is MNHEY and CDR2 is SVGAGI in the germline V gene. The CDR3 DNA follows: TGTGCCAGCAGCTCCGGAGATACGCAGTATTTT. Translation gives CASSSGDTQYF.

This chain connects TRBV5-4 to TRBJ2-7, with a tentative D call TRBD2 (6 bases). Trimming left V 3 bases short and J 5 bases short, with 9 bases between. Germline CDR1 SGHNT, CDR2 YYREEE (reference sequence). There are 12 residues in the CDR3. Here the CDR3 DNA reads TGTGCCAGCAGCTCGTGGGGGGACGAGCAGTACTTC. It specifies CASSSWGDEQYF.

The chain couples TRBV11-2 to TRBJ1-4; D call uncertain. CDR1 and CDR2 (germline): SGHAT, FQNNGV. This CDR3 comprises 15 residues. Between the trimmed V and J ends, which lost 4 bases and 1 base, there was a span of 10 bases. CDR3 protein: CASSSSEGTNEKLFF. DNA for the CDR3: TGTGCCAGCAGCTCCTCAGAGGGAACTAATGAAAAACTGTTTTTT. Combining the CDR3 with reference TRBV11-2 and TRBJ1-4 gives the whole variable domain EAGVAQSPRYKIIEKRQSVAFWCNPISGHATLYWYQQILGQGPKLLIQFQNNGVVDDSQLPKDRFSAERLKGVDSTLKIQPAKLEDSAVYLCASSSSEGTNEKLFFGSGTQLSVL.

This chain connects TRBV11-2 to TRBJ1-6; D remains unclear. The germline V and J ends were trimmed by 0 bases and 8 bases, with 5 bases remaining between them. Germline lookup yields CDR1 SGHAT and CDR2 FQNNGV. The CDR3 covers 13 residues. CDR3 sequence: CASSLETDSPLHF. The CDR3, as DNA: TGTGCCAGCAGCTTAGAGACGGATTCACCCCTCCACTTT. Combining the CDR3 with reference TRBV11-2 and TRBJ1-6 gives the whole variable domain EAGVAQSPRYKIIEKRQSVAFWCNPISGHATLYWYQQILGQGPKLLIQFQNNGVVDDSQLPKDRFSAERLKGVDSTLKIQPAKLEDSAVYLCASSLETDSPLHFGNGTRLTVT.

V is TRBV19 and J is TRBJ2-7; D might be TRBD2 (6 bases). Trimming shortened V by 5 bases and J by 3 bases, and 17 bases separated the two germline ends. The CDR3 runs to 15 residues. CDR1 is LNHDA and CDR2 is SQIVND in the germline V gene (reference sequence). CDR3 nucleotides: TGTGCCAGTAGTTTTTCCCAGGCGGGGTTCTACGAGCAGTACTTC. It is translated as CASSFSQAGFYEQYF.

V gene TRBV4-3 combines with J gene TRBJ2-1; D not certain. Germline values: CDR1 LGHNA, CDR2 YSLEER. Trimming left V 0 bases short and J 6 bases short, with 12 bases between. The CDR3 covers 15 residues. The CDR3 region has the DNA TGCGCCAGCAGCCAAGAGGAATCTAAAACCAATGAGCAGTTCTTC. It codes for CASSQEESKTNEQFF.

Here the CDR3 reads CASGGGGNTIYF. The CDR3 region has the DNA TGTGCCAGCGGCGGCGGGGGAAACACCATATATTTT. The genes are TRBV9 and TRBJ1-3, with D unclear. V shed 7 bases and J shed 4 bases, with 9 bases lying between them. In germline, CDR1 is SGDLS, CDR2 YYNGEE. This CDR3 is 12 amino acids long.

The genes are TRBV7-2 and TRBJ2-3; 10 nucleotides line up with TRBD2. Germline loops: CDR1 SGHTA, CDR2 FQGNSA. Losses at the gene ends were 3 bases for V and 7 bases for J; bases not matched to a gene: 10. The CDR3 spans 16 residues. The CDR3 region has the DNA TGTGCCAGCAGCTTTAGCGGGGGGCCCCACAGATATACGCAGTATTTT. This gives the protein CASSFSGGPHRYTQYF.

V gene TRBV2 combines with J gene TRBJ1-5, with TRBD1 matching 8 bases. The V gene end was trimmed by 6 bases and the J gene end by 7 bases; junction bases not matched to a gene: 8. CDR3 length: 14 residues. Germline CDR1 SNHLY, CDR2 FYNNEI. The CDR3 sequence is CASSMTGDAQPQHF. CDR3 bases: TGTGCCAGCAGCATGACAGGGGACGCGCAGCCCCAGCATTTT. The variable domain in full, completed from reference TRBV2 and TRBJ1-5, reads EPEVTQTPSHQVTQMGQEVILRCVPISNHLYFYWYRQILGQKVEFLVSFYNNEISEKSEIFDDQFSVERPDGSNFTLKIRSTKLEDSAMYFCASSMTGDAQPQHFGDGTRLSIL.

On this clone itself: Other nucleotide sequences in the sample specify the same CDR3. The chain recombines TRBV4-3 with TRBJ2-7, with D hard to call. The CDR3 has 13 amino acids. Between the trimmed V and J ends, which lost 1 base and 5 bases, there was a span of 9 bases. The germline V gene has CDR1 LGHNA and CDR2 YSLEER. CDR3 amino acids: CASSQVRGNEQYF. The DNA of the CDR3 is TGCGCCAGCAGCCAAGTTCGCGGAAACGAGCAGTACTTC.